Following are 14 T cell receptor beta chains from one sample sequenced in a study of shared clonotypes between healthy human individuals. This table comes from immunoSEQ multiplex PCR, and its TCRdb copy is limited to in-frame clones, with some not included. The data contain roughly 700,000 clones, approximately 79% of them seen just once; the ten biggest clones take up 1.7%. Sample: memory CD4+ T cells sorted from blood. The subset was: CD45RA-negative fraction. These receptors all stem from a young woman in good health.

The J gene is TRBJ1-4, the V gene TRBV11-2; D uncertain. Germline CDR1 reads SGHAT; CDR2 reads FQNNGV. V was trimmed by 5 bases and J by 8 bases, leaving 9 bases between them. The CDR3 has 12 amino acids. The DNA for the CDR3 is TGTGCCAGCAGCCCGTACGGAGAAAAACTGTTTTTT. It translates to CASSPYGEKLFF. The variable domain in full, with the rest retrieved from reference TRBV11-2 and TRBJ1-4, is EAGVAQSPRYKIIEKRQSVAFWCNPISGHATLYWYQQILGQGPKLLIQFQNNGVVDDSQLPKDRFSAERLKGVDSTLKIQPAKLEDSAVYLCASSPYGEKLFFGSGTQLSVL.

The CDR3 sequence: CASSFTSGRAYEQYF. The CDR3 bases are TGCGCCAGCAGCTTTACTAGCGGGAGGGCCTACGAGCAGTACTTC. The chain has TRBV5-1 and TRBJ2-7; 13 positions match TRBD2. V dropped 2 bases and J dropped 2; count of bases not matched to a gene: 1. This CDR3 has 15 amino acids. The germline V gene encodes CDR1 SGHRS and CDR2 YFSETQ.

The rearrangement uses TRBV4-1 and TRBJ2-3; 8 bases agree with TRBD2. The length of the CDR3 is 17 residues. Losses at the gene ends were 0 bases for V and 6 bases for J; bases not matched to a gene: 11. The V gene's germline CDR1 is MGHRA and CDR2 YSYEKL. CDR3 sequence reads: CASSQDSDGRAPDTQYF. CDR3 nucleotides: TGCGCCAGCAGCCAAGATTCAGACGGGAGGGCGCCCGATACGCAGTATTTT.

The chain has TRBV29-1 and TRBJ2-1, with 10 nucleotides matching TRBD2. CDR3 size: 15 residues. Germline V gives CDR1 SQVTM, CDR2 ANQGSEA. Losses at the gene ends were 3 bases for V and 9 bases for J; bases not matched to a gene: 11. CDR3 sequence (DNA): TGCAGCGTTGAGTTTAGGGCTAGCGGGAGTCGTGAGCAGTTCTTC. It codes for CSVEFRASGSREQFF.

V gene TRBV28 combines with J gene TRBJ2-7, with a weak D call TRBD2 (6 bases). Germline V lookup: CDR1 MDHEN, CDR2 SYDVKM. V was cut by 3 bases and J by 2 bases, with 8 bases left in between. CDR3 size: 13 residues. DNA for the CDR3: TGTGCCAGCAGTTTGGCGGGGCCCTACGAGCAGTACTTC. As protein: CASSLAGPYEQYF.

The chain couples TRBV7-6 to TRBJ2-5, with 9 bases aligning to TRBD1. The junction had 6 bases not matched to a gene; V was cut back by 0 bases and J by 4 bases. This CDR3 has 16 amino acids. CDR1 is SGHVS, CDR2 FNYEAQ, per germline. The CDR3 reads CASSLATGGWGETQYF. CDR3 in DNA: TGTGCCAGCAGCTTAGCGACAGGGGGGTGGGGAGAGACCCAGTACTTC.

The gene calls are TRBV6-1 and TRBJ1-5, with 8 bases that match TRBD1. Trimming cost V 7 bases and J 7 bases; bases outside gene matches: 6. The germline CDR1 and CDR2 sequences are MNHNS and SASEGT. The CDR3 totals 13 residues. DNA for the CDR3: TGTGCCAGCACCGGACAGGGAGACCAGCCCCAGCATTTT. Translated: CASTGQGDQPQHF.

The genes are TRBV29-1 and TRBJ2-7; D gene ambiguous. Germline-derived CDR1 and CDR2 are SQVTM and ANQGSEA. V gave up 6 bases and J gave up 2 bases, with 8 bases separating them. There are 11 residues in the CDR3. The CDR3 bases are TGCAGCGTCCACGATGCCTACGAGCAGTACTTC. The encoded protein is CSVHDAYEQYF.

The CDR3 loop reads CASSSTLLGGTGANVLTF. CDR3 in DNA: TGTGCCAGCAGCTCTACATTGTTGGGCGGGACGGGGGCCAACGTCCTGACTTTC. The V call is TRBV5-4, the J call TRBJ2-6, with D maybe TRBD2 (6 bases). The CDR3 has 18 residues. V gave up 3 bases and J gave up 4 bases, with 20 bases separating them. Per the germline V gene, CDR1 is SGHNT and CDR2 is YYREEE (reference sequence).

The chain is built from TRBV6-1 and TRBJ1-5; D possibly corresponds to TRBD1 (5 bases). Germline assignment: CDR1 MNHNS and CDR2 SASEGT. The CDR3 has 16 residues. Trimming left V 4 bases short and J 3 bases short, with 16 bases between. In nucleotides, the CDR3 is TGTGCCAGCAGTGCCGAAGTGGGGGGATCCAATCAGCCCCAGCATTTT. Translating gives CASSAEVGGSNQPQHF.

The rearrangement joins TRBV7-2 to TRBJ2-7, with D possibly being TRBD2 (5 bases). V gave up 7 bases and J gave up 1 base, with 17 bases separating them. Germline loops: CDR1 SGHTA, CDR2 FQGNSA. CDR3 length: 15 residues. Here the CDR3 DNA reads TGTGCCAGCACCATAAACGCACTAGTTTCCTACGAGCAGTACTTC. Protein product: CASTINALVSYEQYF.

The CDR3, as DNA: TGTGCCAGCAGCCGAGGCGGAAGCTCCTACGAGCAGTACTTC. It specifies CASSRGGSSYEQYF. This chain connects TRBV11-2 to TRBJ2-7; D not certain. Germline V gene sequence: CDR1 SGHAT, CDR2 FQNNGV. The CDR3 runs to 14 residues. Trimming pared 5 bases from V and 0 bases from J, leaving 11 bases between.

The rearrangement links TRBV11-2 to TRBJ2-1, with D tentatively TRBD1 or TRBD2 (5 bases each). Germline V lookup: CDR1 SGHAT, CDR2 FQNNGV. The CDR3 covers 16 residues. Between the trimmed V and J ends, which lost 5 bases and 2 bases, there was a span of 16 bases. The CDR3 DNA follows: TGTGCCAGCAGCCCACGCGTACAGGAGGCCTACAATGAGCAGTTCTTC. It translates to CASSPRVQEAYNEQFF.

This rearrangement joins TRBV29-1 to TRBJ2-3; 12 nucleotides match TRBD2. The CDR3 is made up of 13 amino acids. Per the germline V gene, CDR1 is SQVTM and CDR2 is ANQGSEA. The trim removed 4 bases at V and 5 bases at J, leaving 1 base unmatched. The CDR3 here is CSVASGREDTQYF. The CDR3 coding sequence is TGCAGCGTTGCTAGCGGGAGGGAAGATACGCAGTATTTT.